The sample holds one count of the clone carrying this T cell receptor beta chain. Its antigen is unidentified. Using immunoSEQ multiplex PCR, the repertoire was profiled, and TCRdb retains in-frame clones only, with some absent. The sample lists some 130,000 clones, around 86% seen once, with 6.3% in the top ten. CDR3 length equals 15 residues. Germline V CDR1 and CDR2: SGHTA, FQGNSA. The V gene end was trimmed by 5 bases and the J gene end by 8 bases; junction bases not matched to a gene: 10. The data stem from a study of T cell responses to AZD1222 COVID-19 vaccine. Points from the study as a whole: Vaccine-associated CD4 TCRs ranged over spike, dominating at 160-218 and 743-854.

This TCR derives from an adult in good health. The chain is built from TRBV7-2 and TRBJ1-2; 11 bases map to TRBD1. This sample comprised peripheral blood, obtained on day 0 of AZD1222 vaccination. The CDR3 here is CASSPAGTGGSGYTF. Written as DNA, the CDR3 is TGTGCCAGCAGCCCGGCTGGGACAGGGGGTTCCGGCTACACCTTC.